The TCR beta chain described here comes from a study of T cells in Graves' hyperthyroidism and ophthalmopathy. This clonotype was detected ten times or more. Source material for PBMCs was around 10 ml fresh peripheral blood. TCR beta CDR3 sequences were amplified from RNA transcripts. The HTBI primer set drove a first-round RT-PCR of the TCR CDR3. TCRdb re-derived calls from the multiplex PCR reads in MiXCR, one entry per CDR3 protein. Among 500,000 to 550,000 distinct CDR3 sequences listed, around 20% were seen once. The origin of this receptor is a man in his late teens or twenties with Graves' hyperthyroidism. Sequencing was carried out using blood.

CDR3 in DNA: TGTGCCAGCAGCCCCTCAGGGCTAGCGGGGGTCACCGGGGAGCTGTTTTTT. Amino acid sequence: CASSPSGLAGVTGELFF. The genes are TRBV2 and TRBJ2-2; TRBD2 matches at 10 bases. Germline loops: CDR1 SNHLY, CDR2 FYNNEI. V lost 6 bases and J lost 4; bases outside the gene matches: 11. This CDR3 is 17 amino acids long.